This is a list of T cell receptor beta chains from one sample in a study of blood T cell repertoires in COVID-19. Clones were read by immunoSEQ multiplex PCR, and TCRdb kept only the in-frame ones, dropping some. The table has 70,000 to 95,000 clones, roughly nine tenths seen once. Material for sequencing was peripheral blood. The receptors originated from a man in his fifties with COVID-19, enrolled during active disease. Each CDR3 is given with its conserved first and last residue. Each record gives: V gene, J gene, CDR3 length, CDR3 protein.

v_gene: TRBV5-4; j_gene: TRBJ2-5; len: 16; CDR3aa: CASSLSGAGIGETQYF
v_gene: TRBV29-1; j_gene: TRBJ2-2; len: 14; CDR3aa: CSVGEREWTGELFF
v_gene: TRBV11-2; j_gene: TRBJ2-7; len: 14; CDR3aa: CASSARRGRYEQYF
v_gene: TRBV20-1; j_gene: TRBJ1-1; len: 13; CDR3aa: CSASRGEDTEAFF
v_gene: TRBV18; j_gene: TRBJ2-2; len: 16; CDR3aa: CASSPPSRGGTGELFF
v_gene: TRBV20-1; j_gene: TRBJ1-2; len: 14; CDR3aa: CSASRDRGPDGYTF
v_gene: TRBV6-5; j_gene: TRBJ2-1; len: 15; CDR3aa: CASSYGSSSYNEQFF
v_gene: TRBV18; j_gene: TRBJ2-1; len: 14; CDR3aa: CASSRLRSYNEQFF
v_gene: TRBV19; j_gene: TRBJ1-2; len: 14; CDR3aa: CASSRAGRVYGYTF
v_gene: TRBV6-1; j_gene: TRBJ2-1; len: 15; CDR3aa: CASSERGLPNNEQFF
v_gene: TRBV4-1; j_gene: TRBJ1-6; len: 16; CDR3aa: CASSQGKGTGVSPLHF
v_gene: TRBV7-3; j_gene: TRBJ2-1; len: 19; CDR3aa: CASSFMPLAGSSSYNEQFF
v_gene: TRBV9; j_gene: TRBJ2-6; len: 16; CDR3aa: CASSVYQGAGANVLTF
v_gene: TRBV19; j_gene: TRBJ2-1; len: 18; CDR3aa: CASSISPPGGRSYNEQFF
v_gene: TRBV19; j_gene: TRBJ2-1; len: 9; CDR3aa: CARNYLRFF
v_gene: TRBV7-8; j_gene: TRBJ2-1; len: 13; CDR3aa: CASSFLAYNEQFF